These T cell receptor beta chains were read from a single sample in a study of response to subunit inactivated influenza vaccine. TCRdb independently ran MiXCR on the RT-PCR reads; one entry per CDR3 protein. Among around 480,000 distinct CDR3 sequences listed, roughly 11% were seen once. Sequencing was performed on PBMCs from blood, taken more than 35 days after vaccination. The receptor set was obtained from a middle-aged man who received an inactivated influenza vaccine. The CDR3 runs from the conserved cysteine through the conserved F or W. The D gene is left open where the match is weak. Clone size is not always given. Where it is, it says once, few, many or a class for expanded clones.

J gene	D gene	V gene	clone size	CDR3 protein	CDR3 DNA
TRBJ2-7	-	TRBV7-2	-	CASSLVGGTSYEQYF	TGTGCCAGCAGCTTAGTAGGTGGTACTTCCTACGAGCAGTACTTC
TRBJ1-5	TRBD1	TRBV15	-	CATELDRGKQPQHF	TGTGCCACGGAGTTGGACAGGGGGAAGCAGCCCCAGCATTTT
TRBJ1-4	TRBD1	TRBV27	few	CASSQPGGTNEKLFF	TGTGCCAGCAGCCAACCAGGGGGAACTAATGAAAAACTGTTTTTT
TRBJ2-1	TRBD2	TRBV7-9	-	CASSLGRGGGSYNEQFF	TGTGCCAGCAGCTTAGGTCGGGGCGGGGGAAGCTACAATGAGCAGTTCTTC
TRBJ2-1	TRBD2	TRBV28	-	CAIKSSGGAGRSSYNEQFF	TGTGCCATCAAAAGTAGCGGGGGAGCAGGGAGGAGCTCCTACAATGAGCAGTTCTTC
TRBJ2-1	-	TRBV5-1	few	CASSLTVGGQDEQFF	TGCGCCAGCAGCTTGACAGTCGGGGGGCAGGATGAGCAGTTCTTC
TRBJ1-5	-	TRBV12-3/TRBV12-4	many	CASSGGNRPQHF	TGTGCCAGCAGTGGCGGTAATAGGCCCCAGCATTTT
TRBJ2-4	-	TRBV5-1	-	CASSVSPGVVNIQYF	TGCGCCAGCAGCGTGTCTCCCGGAGTGGTAAACATTCAGTACTTC
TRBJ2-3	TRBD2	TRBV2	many	CASSPSGRAGDTQYF	TGTGCCAGCAGTCCTAGCGGGAGGGCGGGTGATACGCAGTATTTT
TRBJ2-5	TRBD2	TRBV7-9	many	CASSREREPETQYF	TGTGCCAGCAGCCGTGAGCGGGAGCCGGAGACCCAGTACTTC
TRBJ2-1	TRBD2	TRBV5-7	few	CASSLVVAGGPLNEQFF	TGTGCCAGCAGCTTGGTGGTGGCGGGGGGGCCTCTGAATGAGCAGTTCTTC
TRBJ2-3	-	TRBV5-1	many	CASSLVAGRAADTQYF	TGCGCCAGCAGCTTGGTGGCTGGCAGGGCCGCAGATACGCAGTATTTT
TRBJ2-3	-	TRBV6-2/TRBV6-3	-	CASRPLPFTDTQYF	TGTGCCAGCAGACCTCTACCTTTCACAGATACGCAGTATTTT
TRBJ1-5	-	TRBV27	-	CASSSLQVNQPQHF	TGTGCCAGCAGCTCACTACAGGTAAATCAGCCCCAGCATTTT
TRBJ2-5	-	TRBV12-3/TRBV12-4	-	CASSERRIQETQYF	TGTGCCAGCAGTGAGCGACGGATCCAAGAGACCCAGTACTTC
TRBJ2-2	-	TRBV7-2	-	CASSVRRELFF	TGTGCCAGCAGCGTCCGCCGGGAGCTGTTTTTT
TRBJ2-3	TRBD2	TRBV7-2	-	CASSSGDSGSTDTQYF	TGTGCCAGCAGCTCCGGTGATAGCGGGAGCACAGATACGCAGTATTTT
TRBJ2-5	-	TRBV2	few	CASSVRQETQYF	TGTGCCAGCAGTGTTCGGCAAGAGACCCAGTACTTC
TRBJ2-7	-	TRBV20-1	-	CSARKQSYEQYF	TGCAGTGCTAGAAAGCAATCCTACGAGCAGTACTTC
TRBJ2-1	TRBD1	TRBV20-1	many	CSAHDRGSRVYNEQFF	TGCAGTGCCCACGACAGGGGGTCACGGGTCTACAATGAGCAGTTCTTC
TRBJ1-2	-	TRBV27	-	CASSSRVGGYTF	TGTGCCAGCAGTTCCAGGGTAGGTGGCTACACCTTC
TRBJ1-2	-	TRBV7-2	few	CASSLGPVIYTF	TGTGCCAGCAGCTTAGGGCCAGTAATCTACACCTTC